The 25 T cell receptor beta chains below were found in one sample sequenced in a study of blood T cells in healthy people across ages. The use of a sample-barcoded 5' primer and a J-beta primer mix characterized a second PCR of 7 to 11 cycles. TCRdb reanalysed the 5' RACE reads using MiXCR and keeps one entry per CDR3 protein. Here the sample spans 700,000 to 850,000 distinct CDR3 sequences, about 55% being singletons. Sequencing was done on a sample of blood. These receptors all come from a man older than 75 in good health.

The chain couples TRBV29-1 to TRBJ2-5; 7 bases are shared with TRBD1. The V gene end was trimmed by 7 bases and the J gene end by 0 bases; junction bases not matched to a gene: 2. The CDR3 extends over 12 amino acids. Germline CDR1 reads SQVTM; CDR2 reads ANQGSEA. The CDR3 bases are TGCAGCGGGACAGGTAACCAAGAGACCCAGTACTTC. It specifies CSGTGNQETQYF.

The genes are TRBV7-6 and TRBJ2-7; 7 nucleotides match TRBD1. Germline-derived CDR1 and CDR2 are SGHVS and FNYEAQ. J gave up 3 bases and V 4 bases, and 9 bases lay outside the gene matches. The CDR3 is 15 residues long. DNA of the CDR3: TGTGCCAGCAGCTCATACAGGGGTGGGGTCTACGAGCAGTACTTC. Its protein product is CASSSYRGGVYEQYF.

The V gene is TRBV11-2, the J gene TRBJ1-2; no clear D gene. Looked up from germline, CDR1 is SGHAT and CDR2 is FQNNGV. CDR3 length: 12 amino acids. The germline V and J ends were trimmed by 5 bases and 1 base, with 5 bases remaining between them. The CDR3, as DNA: TGTGCCAGCAGCCCTCTTAACTATGGCTACACCTTC. Residues: CASSPLNYGYTF.

The chain uses TRBV2 and TRBJ1-2; TRBD1 matches 9 bases. The germline V gene encodes CDR1 SNHLY and CDR2 FYNNEI. This CDR3 is 14 amino acids long. J lost 8 bases, V lost 6 bases, and 10 bases had no gene match. The CDR3 bases are TGTGCCAGCAGGGAAACAGGGGGCTCTTGGGGCTACACCTTC. Protein product: CASRETGGSWGYTF.

This chain joins TRBV5-1 and TRBJ1-2, with D possibly being TRBD1 (5 bases). The V end lost 3 bases, the J end lost 4 bases, and 10 bases lay between the germline ends. Germline V gives CDR1 SGHRS, CDR2 YFSETQ. The CDR3 has 13 residues. The CDR3, as DNA: TGCGCCAGCAGCTGGGACTACGGCTATGGCTACACCTTC. Residues: CASSWDYGYGYTF.

This clonotype was found a few times. The V call is TRBV5-1, the J call TRBJ2-5; TRBD2 agrees at 15 bases. The CDR3 loop spans 18 amino acids. Germline trimming cut 3 bases from V and 6 bases from J; bases unmatched to any gene: 12. CDR1 is SGHRS and CDR2 is YFSETQ in the germline V gene. CDR3 protein: CASSYGLAGGPVSKTQYF. The CDR3 DNA sequence: TGCGCCAGCAGCTACGGACTAGCGGGAGGGCCAGTCAGCAAGACCCAGTACTTC. Drawing the rest from reference TRBV5-1 and TRBJ2-5, the complete variable domain is KAGVTQTPRYLIKTRGQQVTLSCSPISGHRSVSWYQQTPGQGLQFLFEYFSETQRNKGNFPGRFSGRQFSNSRSEMNVSTLELGDSALYLCASSYGLAGGPVSKTQYFGPGTRLLVL.

The chain carries TRBV20-1 and TRBJ2-4; D assignment may be TRBD1 or TRBD2 (5 bases each). The germline CDR1 and CDR2 sequences are DFQATT and SNEGSKA (reference sequence). V lost 4 bases to trimming and J lost 0 bases, with 16 bases between them. The length of the CDR3 is 16 residues. The CDR3 is CSATHEGRKAKNIQYF. Here the CDR3 DNA reads TGCAGTGCTACCCACGAGGGGCGAAAAGCCAAAAACATTCAGTACTTC.

This clonotype appeared once. CDR3: CASTMVGQPQHF. CDR3 DNA: TGTGCCAGCACGATGGTGGGTCAGCCCCAGCATTTT. This chain joins TRBV28 and TRBJ1-5, with D hard to call. Germline V gene lookup returns CDR1 MDHEN and CDR2 SYDVKM. CDR3 length: 12 residues. V was cut by 7 bases and J by 6 bases, with 10 bases left in between.

The rearrangement uses TRBV7-2 and TRBJ1-5; TRBD1 might be the D (5 bases). V was shortened by 3 bases and J by 7 bases, with 10 bases between the two germline ends. The CDR3 runs to 13 residues. CDR1 and CDR2 from the germline V gene are SGHTA and FQGNSA. The CDR3 bases are TGTGCCAGCAGCTTGGGGCTTGGGCAGCCCCAGCATTTT. It encodes CASSLGLGQPQHF.

This clonotype was counted between two and nine times. This CDR3 reads CASSQGEGRSYNEQFF. The DNA of the CDR3 is TGTGCCAGCAGCCAAGGCGAGGGCCGCTCCTACAATGAGCAGTTCTTC. The chain combines TRBV4-2 with TRBJ2-1, with D perhaps matching TRBD2 (5 bases). The germline V gene encodes CDR1 LGHNA and CDR2 YNFKEQ. The V end was cut by 1 base, the J end by 0 bases, with 10 bases between. This CDR3 is built from 16 residues.

V gene TRBV5-1 combines with J gene TRBJ1-2; the D is unclear. Germline V CDR1 and CDR2: SGHRS, YFSETQ. Trimming removed 4 bases from V and 6 bases from J, with 16 bases in between. CDR3 length: 14 residues. DNA for the CDR3: TGCGCCAGCAGCCCGGACCCCCAGGATCATGGCTACACCTTC. It translates to CASSPDPQDHGYTF.

Regarding this clonotype: A much larger clone lies a single base off, so this may be a read error. V and J are TRBV6-2 or TRBV6-3 and TRBJ2-1; a weak D match, TRBD1 (5 bases). CDR1 is MNHEY and CDR2 is SVGEGT in the germline V gene. The CDR3 length is 17 residues. V shed 6 bases and J shed 1 base, with 19 bases lying between them. CDR3 nucleotides: TGTGCCAGCAGCCACCCACCTGGGGCTACTTCCTACAATGAGCAGTTCTTC. Translation: CASSHPPGATSYNEQFF.

The V call is TRBV7-8, the J call TRBJ2-1, with 9 bases that match TRBD1. Trimming removed 5 bases from V and 13 bases from J; junction bases left unmatched: 12. This CDR3 spans 14 amino acids. From germline, CDR1 is SGHVS and CDR2 FQNEAQ. CDR3 nucleotides: TGTGCCAGCAGCAGCTGGACAGGGGAAGAGACCCAGTTCTTC. It translates to CASSSWTGEETQFF.

The rearrangement joins TRBV2 to TRBJ2-5; maybe TRBD1 (5 bases). The CDR3 runs to 12 residues. V dropped 7 bases and J dropped 2 bases, with 8 bases sitting between them. CDR1 and CDR2 from the germline V gene are SNHLY and FYNNEI. This CDR3 is CASKGDQETQYF. CDR3 in DNA: TGTGCCAGCAAAGGGGATCAAGAGACCCAGTACTTC.

The chain has TRBV20-1 and TRBJ2-7, with 7 bases lining up with TRBD2. The V gene's germline CDR1 is DFQATT and CDR2 SNEGSKA (reference sequence). V was pared by 3 bases and J by 2 bases, with 10 bases of the junction left unmatched. The CDR3 runs to 15 residues. This CDR3 reads CSASPLGLAAYEQYF. For the CDR3, the DNA is TGCAGTGCTAGCCCCCTCGGTCTAGCGGCCTACGAGCAGTACTTC.

The chain has TRBV12-3 or TRBV12-4 and TRBJ2-5; 8 nucleotides line up with TRBD2. The CDR3 length is 13 residues. With 5 bases clipped from V and 7 bases from J, the junction kept 6 bases outside the gene matches. This CDR3 is CASSKREGGTQYF. CDR3 in DNA: TGTGCCAGCAGTAAACGGGAGGGCGGGACCCAGTACTTC.

The CDR3 is CASSTRGLSSGANVLTF. CDR3 DNA sequence: TGCGCCAGCAGCACCCGAGGCCTCTCCTCTGGGGCCAACGTCCTGACTTTC. V gene TRBV5-1 combines with J gene TRBJ2-6; D not resolved. The germline V gene encodes CDR1 SGHRS and CDR2 YFSETQ. The CDR3 covers 17 residues. Trimming took 4 bases from V and 0 from J, leaving 14 bases between them.

The V and J genes are TRBV21-1 and TRBJ2-7; the D call in the table, TRBD1, was not verified against the DNA. TRBV21-1 is a documented pseudogene. The length of the CDR3 is 16 residues. The CDR3 nucleotides read TGTGCCAGCAGCAAAGGAGGGGGAGCTACCTCCTACGAGCAGTACTTC. As protein: CASSKGGGATSYEQYF.

The rearrangement joins TRBV11-1 to TRBJ2-5, with TRBD1 as a possible D gene (6 bases). Trimming stripped 2 bases from V and 0 bases from J, with 10 bases between. CDR1 and CDR2 from the germline V gene are SGHAT and FQDESV (reference sequence). This CDR3 is 15 amino acids long. The CDR3 DNA sequence: TGTGCCAGCAGCTTATCAGGGGCAGACCAAGAGACCCAGTACTTC. Its protein product is CASSLSGADQETQYF.

This clonotype showed up just a few times. CDR3 sequence reads: CATSGQENTEAFF. DNA for the CDR3: TGTGCCACCTCAGGACAGGAGAACACTGAAGCTTTCTTT. The chain is built from TRBV7-2 and TRBJ1-1, with 7 nucleotides matching TRBD1. Trimming removed 10 bases from V and 1 base from J; junction bases left unmatched: 6. CDR3 length: 13 amino acids. The germline V gene encodes CDR1 SGHTA and CDR2 FQGNSA.

The rearrangement uses TRBV5-1 and TRBJ2-1; 8 nucleotides agree with TRBD2. The CDR3 runs to 16 residues. Trimming took 5 bases from V and 7 from J; bases not matched to a gene: 14. CDR1 is SGHRS, CDR2 YFSETQ, per germline. The CDR3 sequence: CASSEGAGATQNEQFF. In DNA, the CDR3 is TGCGCCAGCAGTGAAGGAGCGGGAGCTACACAAAATGAGCAGTTCTTC.

The chain joins TRBV9 to TRBJ1-5; tentatively, D is TRBD1 (5 bases). Trimming shortened V by 3 bases and J by 6 bases, and 13 bases separated the two germline ends. This CDR3 has 14 amino acids. CDR1 and CDR2 from the germline V gene are SGDLS and YYNGEE. The CDR3 reads CASSGGVGGQPQHF. CDR3 nucleotides: TGTGCCAGCAGCGGAGGCGTCGGGGGTCAGCCCCAGCATTTT.

The V call is TRBV6-5, the J call TRBJ2-3, with D possibly being TRBD1 (5 bases). Germline V gene data show CDR1 as MNHEY and CDR2 as SVGAGI. This CDR3 is built from 14 residues. V dropped 6 bases and J dropped 1 base, with 11 bases sitting between them. CDR3 in DNA: TGTGCCAGCAGGAGTGCAGGGCGCACAGATACGCAGTATTTT. It yields the protein CASRSAGRTDTQYF.

The chain is built from TRBV29-1 and TRBJ2-3; TRBD1 matches at 7 bases. This CDR3 is built from 15 residues. The junction had 17 bases not matched to a gene; V was cut back by 6 bases and J by 8 bases. Germline CDR1 and CDR2: SQVTM and ANQGSEA. Here the CDR3 DNA reads TGCAGCGTAATCACCGACACCGGGACAGCGAGTACGCAGTATTTT. Residues: CSVITDTGTASTQYF.

This clonotype was observed a few times. The genes are TRBV15 and TRBJ1-1; unclear D gene. CDR1 and CDR2 from the germline V gene are LNHNV and YYDKDF (reference sequence). V lost 3 bases and J 10 bases, leaving 9 bases between the germline ends. CDR3 size: 11 residues. CDR3: CATSRDSVAFF. CDR3 in DNA: TGTGCCACCAGCAGGGACTCGGTAGCTTTCTTT.